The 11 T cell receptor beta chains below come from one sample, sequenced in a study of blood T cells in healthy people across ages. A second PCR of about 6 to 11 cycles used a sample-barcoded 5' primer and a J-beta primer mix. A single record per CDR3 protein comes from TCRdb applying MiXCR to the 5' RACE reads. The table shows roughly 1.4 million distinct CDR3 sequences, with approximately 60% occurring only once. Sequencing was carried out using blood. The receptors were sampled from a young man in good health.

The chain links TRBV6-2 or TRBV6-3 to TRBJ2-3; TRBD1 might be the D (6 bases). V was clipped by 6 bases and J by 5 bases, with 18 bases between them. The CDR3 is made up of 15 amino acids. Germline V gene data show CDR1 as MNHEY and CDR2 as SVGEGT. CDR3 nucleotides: TGTGCCAGCAGACCTAGGGGGAAGGGAATAGATACGCAGTATTTT. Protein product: CASRPRGKGIDTQYF.

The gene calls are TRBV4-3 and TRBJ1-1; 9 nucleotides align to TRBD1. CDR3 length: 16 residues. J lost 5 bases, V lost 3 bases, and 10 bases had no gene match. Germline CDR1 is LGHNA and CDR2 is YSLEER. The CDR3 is CASSQETGTGNTEAFF. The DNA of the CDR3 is TGCGCCAGCAGCCAGGAAACCGGGACAGGGAATACTGAAGCTTTCTTT.

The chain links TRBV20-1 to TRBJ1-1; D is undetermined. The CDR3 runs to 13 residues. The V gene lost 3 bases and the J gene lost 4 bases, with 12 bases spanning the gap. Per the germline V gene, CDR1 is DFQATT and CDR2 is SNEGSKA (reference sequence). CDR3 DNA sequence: TGCAGTGCTAGTAACTGGGGAAGCACTGAAGCTTTCTTT. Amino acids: CSASNWGSTEAFF.

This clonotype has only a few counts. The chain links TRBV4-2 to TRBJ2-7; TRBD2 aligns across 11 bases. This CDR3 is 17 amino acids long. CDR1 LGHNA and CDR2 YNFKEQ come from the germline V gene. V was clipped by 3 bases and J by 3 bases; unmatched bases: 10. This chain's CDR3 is CASSQELAGEGGYEQYF. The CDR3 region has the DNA TGTGCCAGCAGCCAGGAACTAGCGGGAGAGGGAGGCTACGAGCAGTACTTC.

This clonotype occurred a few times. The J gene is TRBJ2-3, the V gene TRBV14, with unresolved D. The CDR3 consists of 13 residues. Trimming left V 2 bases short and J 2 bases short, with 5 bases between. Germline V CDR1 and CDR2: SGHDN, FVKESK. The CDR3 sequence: CASSQTHTDTQYF. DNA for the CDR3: TGTGCCAGCAGCCAAACCCACACAGATACGCAGTATTTT.

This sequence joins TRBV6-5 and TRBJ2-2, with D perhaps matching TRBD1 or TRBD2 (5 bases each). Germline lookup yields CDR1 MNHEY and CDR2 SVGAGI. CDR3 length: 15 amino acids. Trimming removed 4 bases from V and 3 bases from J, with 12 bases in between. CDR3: CASSSGLGDTGELFF. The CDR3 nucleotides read TGTGCCAGCAGTTCAGGTTTGGGGGACACCGGGGAGCTGTTTTTT.

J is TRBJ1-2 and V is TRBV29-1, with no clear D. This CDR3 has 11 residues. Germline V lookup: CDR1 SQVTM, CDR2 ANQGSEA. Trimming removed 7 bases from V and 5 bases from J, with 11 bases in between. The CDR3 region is CSGDVGYGYTF. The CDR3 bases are TGCAGCGGTGATGTAGGGTATGGCTACACCTTC.

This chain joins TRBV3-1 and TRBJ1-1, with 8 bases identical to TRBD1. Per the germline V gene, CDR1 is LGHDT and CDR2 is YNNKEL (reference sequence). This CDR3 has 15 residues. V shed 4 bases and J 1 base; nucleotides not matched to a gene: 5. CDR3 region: CASSPRTGKNTEAFF. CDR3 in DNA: TGTGCCAGCAGCCCCCGGACAGGGAAGAACACTGAAGCTTTCTTT.

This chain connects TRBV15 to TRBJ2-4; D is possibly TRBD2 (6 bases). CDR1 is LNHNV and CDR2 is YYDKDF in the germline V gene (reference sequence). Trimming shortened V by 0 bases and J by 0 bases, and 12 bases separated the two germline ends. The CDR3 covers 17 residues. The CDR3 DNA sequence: TGTGCCACCAGCAGAGATCGTAGCGGTCTAGCCAAAAACATTCAGTACTTC. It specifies CATSRDRSGLAKNIQYF.

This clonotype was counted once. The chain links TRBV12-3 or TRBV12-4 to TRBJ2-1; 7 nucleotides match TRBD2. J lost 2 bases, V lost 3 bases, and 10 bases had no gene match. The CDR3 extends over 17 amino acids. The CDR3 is CASSFEAGRLPYNEQFF. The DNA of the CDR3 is TGTGCCAGCAGTTTTGAAGCGGGAAGGCTCCCCTACAATGAGCAGTTCTTC.

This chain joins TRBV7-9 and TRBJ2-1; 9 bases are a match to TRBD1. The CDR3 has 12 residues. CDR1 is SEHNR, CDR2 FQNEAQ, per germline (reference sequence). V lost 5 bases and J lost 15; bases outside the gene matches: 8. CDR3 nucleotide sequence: TGTGCCAGCAGCACCGGACAGGGGAAACCGTTCTTC. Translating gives CASSTGQGKPFF.